The 3 T cell receptor beta chains reported below all come from one sample, sequenced in a study of molecular identifiers for immune sequencing clone quantification. Each CDR3 protein gets one entry after TCRdb re-called the PCR reads with MiXCR. This table has more than 450,000 distinct CDR3 sequences, about 21% appearing once. Specimen: naive CD8+ T cells from blood, with Jurkat cell RNA spiked in. Subset denoted: FACS-sorted CD8+CD4-CCR7+CD45RA+ naive T cells. The receptor source for this set is a human donor in good health. Some libraries in this study had Jurkat cell RNA spiked in.

The chain recombines TRBV5-4 with TRBJ1-5, with 7 bases fitting TRBD1. The germline CDR1 and CDR2 sequences are SGHNT and YYREEE (reference sequence). This CDR3 region has 18 residues. J lost 0 bases, V lost 3 bases, and 12 bases had no gene match. The CDR3 DNA is TGTGCCAGCAGCTCTCGTAGTACAGGGGCTATTAGCAATCAGCCCCAGCATTTT. Its translation is CASSSRSTGAISNQPQHF.

The chain uses TRBV7-9 and TRBJ2-7; 10 bases are shared with TRBD2. The CDR3 has 15 amino acids. The germline V gene encodes CDR1 SEHNR and CDR2 FQNEAQ (reference sequence). V dropped 5 bases and J dropped 7; count of bases not matched to a gene: 11. The CDR3 DNA follows: TGTGCCAGCAGCCCCAGCGGGGGGGACTGCGAGGAGCAGTACTTC. Its translation: CASSPSGGDCEEQYF.

This clonotype was detected only a few times. V is TRBV30 and J is TRBJ1-5; D may be TRBD1 (5 bases). This CDR3 contains 14 residues. CDR1 is GTSNPN, CDR2 SVGIG, per germline (reference sequence). Trimming removed 2 bases at V and 4 bases at J, with 12 bases between. The CDR3 loop is CAWSIGVGNQPQHF. In DNA form, the CDR3 reads TGTGCCTGGAGTATAGGGGTGGGGAATCAGCCCCAGCATTTT.